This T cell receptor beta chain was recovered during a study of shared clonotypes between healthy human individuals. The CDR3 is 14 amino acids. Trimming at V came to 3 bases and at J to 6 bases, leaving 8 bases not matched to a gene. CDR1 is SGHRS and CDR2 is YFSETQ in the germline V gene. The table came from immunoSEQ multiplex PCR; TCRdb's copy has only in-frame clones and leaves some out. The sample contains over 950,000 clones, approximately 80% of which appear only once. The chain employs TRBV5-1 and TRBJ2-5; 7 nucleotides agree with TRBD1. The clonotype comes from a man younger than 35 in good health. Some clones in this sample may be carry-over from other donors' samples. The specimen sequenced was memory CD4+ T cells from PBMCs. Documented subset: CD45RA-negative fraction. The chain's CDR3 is CASSSRTGVKTQYF. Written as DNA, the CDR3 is TGCGCCAGCAGCTCCAGGACAGGCGTCAAGACCCAGTACTTC.